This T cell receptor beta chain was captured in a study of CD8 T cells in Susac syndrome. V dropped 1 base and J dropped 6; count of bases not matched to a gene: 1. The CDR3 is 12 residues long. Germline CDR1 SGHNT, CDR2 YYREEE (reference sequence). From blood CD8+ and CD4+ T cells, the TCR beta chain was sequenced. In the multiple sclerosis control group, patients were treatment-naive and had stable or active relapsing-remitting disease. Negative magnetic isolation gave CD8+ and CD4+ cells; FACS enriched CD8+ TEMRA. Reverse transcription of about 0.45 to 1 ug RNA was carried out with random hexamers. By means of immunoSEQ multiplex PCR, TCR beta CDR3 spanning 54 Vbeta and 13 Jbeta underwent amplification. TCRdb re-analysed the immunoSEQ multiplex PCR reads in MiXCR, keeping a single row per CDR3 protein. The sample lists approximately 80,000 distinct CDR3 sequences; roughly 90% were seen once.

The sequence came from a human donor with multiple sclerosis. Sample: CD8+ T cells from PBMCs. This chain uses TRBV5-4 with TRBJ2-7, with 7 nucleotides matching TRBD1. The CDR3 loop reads CASSLKGAEQYF. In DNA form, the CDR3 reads TGTGCCAGCAGCTTGAAGGGGGCCGAGCAGTACTTC.